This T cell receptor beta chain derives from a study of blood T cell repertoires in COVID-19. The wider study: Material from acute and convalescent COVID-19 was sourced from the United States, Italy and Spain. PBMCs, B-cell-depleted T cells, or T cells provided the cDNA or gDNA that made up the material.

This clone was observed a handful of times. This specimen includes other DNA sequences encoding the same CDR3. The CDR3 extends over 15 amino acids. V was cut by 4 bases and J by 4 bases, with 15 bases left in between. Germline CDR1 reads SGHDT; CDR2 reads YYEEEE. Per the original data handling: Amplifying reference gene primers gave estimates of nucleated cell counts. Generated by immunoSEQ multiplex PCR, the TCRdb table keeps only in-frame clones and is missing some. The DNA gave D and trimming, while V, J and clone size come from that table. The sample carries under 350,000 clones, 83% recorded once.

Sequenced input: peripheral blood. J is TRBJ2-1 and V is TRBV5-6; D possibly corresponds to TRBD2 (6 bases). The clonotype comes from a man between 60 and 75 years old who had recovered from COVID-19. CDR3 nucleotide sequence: TGTGCCAGCAGCCTCGGGACTTCCCGTTACAATGAGCAGTTCTTC. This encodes CASSLGTSRYNEQFF.